The rows below give T cell receptor beta chains drawn from one sample of a study of OX40 agonist ivuxolimab in advanced cancers. Produced via immunoSEQ multiplex PCR; TCRdb's table is partial and in-frame only. The table records about 58,000 clones, roughly four fifths of them present only once. The source material was CD4+ or CD8+ T cells sorted from blood, sampled in a trial of the OX40 agonist ivuxolimab. Receptors were obtained from an adult with an advanced solid tumor such as melanoma, head and neck, liver or kidney cancer. The CDR3 runs from the conserved cysteine through the conserved F or W. A D gene is named only where the DNA matches it firmly. Size is stated for part of the rows, as once, few or many counts, or as a class when the clone is expanded.

j_gene | v_gene | abundance | d_gene | len | CDR3aa | CDR3nt
TRBJ2-7 | TRBV7-9 | - | TRBD2 | 17 | CASGPGGGLRSSYEQYF | TGTGCCAGCGGCCCCGGGGGGGGACTTCGGAGCTCCTACGAGCAGTACTTC
TRBJ2-1 | TRBV4-2 | - | - | 13 | CTSSQGDGVEQFF | TGTACCAGCAGCCAGGGAGATGGGGTTGAGCAGTTCTTC
TRBJ1-5 | TRBV5-1 | - | TRBD1 | 15 | CASSLRTGGDQPQHF | TGCGCCAGCAGCTTACGGACAGGGGGGGATCAGCCCCAGCATTTT
TRBJ2-5 | TRBV5-8 | - | TRBD1 | 15 | CASSPQPGQQETQYF | TGTGCCAGCAGCCCTCAACCGGGACAGCAAGAGACCCAGTACTTC
TRBJ1-2 | TRBV5-5 | once | - | 13 | CASSLVAGVGYTF | TGTGCCAGCAGCTTGGTAGCCGGGGTTGGCTACACCTTC
TRBJ1-1 | TRBV5-4 | few | - | 13 | CASSLVGDTEAFF | TGTGCCAGCAGCTTGGTAGGAGACACTGAAGCTTTCTTT
TRBJ1-5 | TRBV6-1 | - | TRBD1 | 15 | CASSVFSGGDQPQHF | TGTGCCAGCAGTGTGTTTTCAGGGGGCGATCAGCCCCAGCATTTT
TRBJ1-5 | TRBV29-1 | - | TRBD1 | 13 | CSVAGQGSWPQHF | TGCAGCGTGGCGGGACAGGGGTCTTGGCCCCAGCATTTT
TRBJ2-7 | TRBV29-1 | - | TRBD1 | 14 | CSVDPRDRHYEQYF | TGCAGCGTCGACCCCCGGGACAGGCACTACGAGCAGTACTTC
TRBJ2-1 | TRBV7-8 | - | TRBD2 | 15 | CASSMTSGGADEQFF | TGTGCCAGCAGCATGACTAGCGGGGGGGCGGATGAGCAGTTCTTC
TRBJ1-6 | TRBV11-2 | - | TRBD1 | 16 | CASSFRGSSYNSPLHF | TGTGCCAGCAGCTTCAGGGGGAGCTCCTATAATTCACCCCTCCACTTT
TRBJ2-7 | TRBV4-1 | - | TRBD2 | 16 | CASSTRTSGVSYEQYF | TGCGCCAGCAGCACCCGGACTAGCGGGGTTTCCTACGAGCAGTACTTC
TRBJ2-1 | TRBV5-4 | - | TRBD2 | 16 | CASEAGAGGFVYEQFF | TGTGCCAGCGAAGCCGGAGCGGGGGGCTTTGTATATGAGCAGTTCTTC
TRBJ2-3 | TRBV19 | once | - | 16 | CASSTPPGQGTDTQYF | TGTGCCAGTAGTACCCCGCCGGGACAAGGCACAGATACGCAGTATTTT
TRBJ1-5 | TRBV20-1 | - | - | 11 | CSAKGVRPQHF | TGCAGTGCTAAAGGGGTTAGGCCCCAGCATTTT
TRBJ1-2 | TRBV5-1 | - | TRBD1 | 15 | CASSVGQGWAYGYTF | TGCGCCAGCAGCGTCGGACAGGGGTGGGCCTATGGCTACACCTTC
TRBJ1-1 | TRBV12-5 | - | - | 15 | CASCEGSGRNTEAFF | TGTGCTAGTTGTGAAGGGTCCGGTAGGAACACTGAAGCTTTCTTT
TRBJ1-2 | TRBV4-1 | - | - | 13 | CASSQDLLPWRTF | TGCGCCAGCAGCCAAGATCTGCTTCCGTGGCGCACCTTC
TRBJ1-1 | TRBV7-6 | - | TRBD1 | 16 | CASSLEGTGGKTEAFF | TGTGCCAGCAGCTTAGAGGGGACAGGGGGCAAGACTGAAGCTTTCTTT
TRBJ1-2 | TRBV4-1 | - | - | 14 | CASSGSGFDYGYTF | TGCGCCAGTTCCGGGAGCGGCTTTGACTATGGCTACACCTTC
TRBJ1-3 | TRBV12-5 | - | TRBD1 | 15 | CASGFGQGSGNTIYF | TGTGCTAGTGGTTTCGGACAGGGCTCTGGAAACACCATATATTTT
TRBJ2-3 | TRBV6-1 | - | - | 10 | CASNTDTQYF | TGTGCCAGCAACACAGATACGCAGTATTTT
TRBJ1-2 | TRBV19 | - | TRBD1 | 16 | CASSIVGDSFDYGYTF | TGTGCCAGTAGTATAGTCGGGGACAGTTTCGACTATGGCTACACCTTC
TRBJ1-4 | TRBV19 | once | TRBD1 | 14 | CASSANRGPEKLFF | TGTGCCAGTAGTGCAAACAGGGGGCCGGAAAAACTGTTTTTT
TRBJ2-5 | TRBV5-1 | - | - | 13 | CASSRTMGETQYF | TGCGCCAGCAGCCGAACGATGGGCGAGACCCAGTACTTC
TRBJ1-5 | TRBV27 | - | TRBD1 | 13 | CASSRTGAQPQHF | TGTGCCAGCAGTCGGACAGGAGCCCAGCCCCAGCATTTT
TRBJ2-5 | TRBV11-2 | - | TRBD1 | 15 | CASSGLGQGRETQYF | TGTGCCAGCAGCGGCCTGGGACAGGGTAGGGAGACCCAGTACTTC
TRBJ2-3 | TRBV4-1 | - | - | 15 | CASGDPGRGTDTQYF | TGCGCCAGCGGGGACCCGGGACGGGGCACAGATACGCAGTATTTT
TRBJ2-7 | TRBV11-2 | once | - | 14 | CASSLDRISYEQYF | TGTGCCAGCAGCCTAGACAGGATCTCCTACGAGCAGTACTTC
TRBJ2-3 | TRBV25-1 | - | TRBD2 | 14 | CASSERWGGDTQYF | TGTGCCAGCAGTGAAAGGTGGGGGGGAGATACGCAGTATTTT
TRBJ1-4 | TRBV5-5 | - | - | 15 | CASSLVGETNEKLFF | TGTGCCAGCAGCTTGGTGGGGGAAACTAATGAAAAACTGTTTTTT
TRBJ2-3 | TRBV5-4 | - | TRBD1 | 16 | CASSLDRVPSTDTQYF | TGTGCCAGCAGCCTAGACAGGGTTCCTAGCACAGATACGCAGTATTTT
TRBJ2-5 | TRBV6-1 | - | TRBD1 | 17 | CASSEGQGPALQETQYF | TGTGCCAGCAGTGAGGGACAGGGTCCGGCCTTACAAGAGACCCAGTACTTC
TRBJ2-5 | TRBV6-1 | - | TRBD1 | 15 | CASQKGDSPQETQYF | TGTGCCAGCCAAAAGGGGGACAGCCCCCAAGAGACCCAGTACTTC